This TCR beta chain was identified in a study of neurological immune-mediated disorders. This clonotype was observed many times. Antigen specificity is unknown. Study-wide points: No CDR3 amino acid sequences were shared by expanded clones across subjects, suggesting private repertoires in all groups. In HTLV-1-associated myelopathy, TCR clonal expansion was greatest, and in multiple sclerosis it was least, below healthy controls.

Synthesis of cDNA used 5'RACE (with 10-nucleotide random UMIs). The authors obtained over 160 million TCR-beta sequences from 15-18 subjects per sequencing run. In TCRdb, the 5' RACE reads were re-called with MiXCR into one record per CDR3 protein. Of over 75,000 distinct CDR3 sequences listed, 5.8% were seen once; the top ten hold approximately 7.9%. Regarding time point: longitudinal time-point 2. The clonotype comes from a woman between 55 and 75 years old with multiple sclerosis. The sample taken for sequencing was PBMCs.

Here the CDR3 reads CASSFFPELSSNQPQHF. CDR3 DNA: TGTGCCAGCAGCTTCTTCCCCGAACTTAGTAGCAATCAGCCCCAGCATTTT. The J gene is TRBJ1-5, the V gene TRBV7-2, with D hard to call. The CDR3 is 17 residues long. The germline CDR1 and CDR2 sequences are SGHTA and FQGNSA. The V gene lost 3 bases and the J gene lost 0 bases, with 15 bases spanning the gap.